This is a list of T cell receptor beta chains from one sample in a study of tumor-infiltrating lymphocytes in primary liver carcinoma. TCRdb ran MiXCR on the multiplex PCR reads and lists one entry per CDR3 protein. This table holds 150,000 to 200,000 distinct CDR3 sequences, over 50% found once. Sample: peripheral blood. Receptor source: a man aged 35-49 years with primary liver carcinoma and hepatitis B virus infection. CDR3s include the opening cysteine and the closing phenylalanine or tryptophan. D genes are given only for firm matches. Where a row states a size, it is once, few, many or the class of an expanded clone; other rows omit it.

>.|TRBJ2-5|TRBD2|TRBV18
TGTGCCAGCTCACCAGCAGGGAGGGCAGAGACCCAGTACTTC
CASSPAGRAETQYF
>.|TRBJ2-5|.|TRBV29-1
TGCAGCGTGGACTCAAGGGGAGAGACCCAGTACTTC
CSVDSRGETQYF
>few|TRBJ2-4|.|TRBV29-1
TGCAGCGTTTCAGAGCGGTACCTAGCCAAAAACATTCAGTACTTC
CSVSERYLAKNIQYF
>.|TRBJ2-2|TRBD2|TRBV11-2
TGTGCCAGCAGCTCCCCTCCCGGGACTAGCGGGAACACCGGGGAGCTGTTTTTT
CASSSPPGTSGNTGELFF
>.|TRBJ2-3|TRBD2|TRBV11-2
TGTGCCAGCAGCCGCCGGACTAGCGGGTCTAGCACAGATACGCGGAATTTT
CASSRRTSGSSTDTRNF
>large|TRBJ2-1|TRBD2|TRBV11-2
TGTGCCAGCAGCTCGCGCCCCAGCGGGAGGATCTATGAGCAGTTCTTC
CASSSRPSGRIYEQFF
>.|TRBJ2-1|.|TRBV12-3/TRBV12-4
TGTGCCAGCAGTCTTGGGGGGACTCCTTACAATGAGCAGTTCTTC
CASSLGGTPYNEQFF
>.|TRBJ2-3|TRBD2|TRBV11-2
TGTGCCAGCAGCATAGAGAGCGGGAGGGGTCGTCAAGATACGCAGTATTTT
CASSIESGRGRQDTQYF
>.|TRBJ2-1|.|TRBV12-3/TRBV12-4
TGTGCCGGCAGCACTGGGGAAATCCATGAGCAGTTCTTC
CAGSTGEIHEQFF
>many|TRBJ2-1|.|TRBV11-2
TGTGCCAGCAGCAGCCGGGACTCCTACGATGAGCAGTTCTTC
CASSSRDSYDEQFF
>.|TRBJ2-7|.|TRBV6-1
TGTGCCATCAGTTTAGCCTGGGGAGATAGCTCCTACGAGCAGTATTTC
CAISLAWGDSSYEQYF
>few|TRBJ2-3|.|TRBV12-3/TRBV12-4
TGTGCCAGCCTTGGACTGAGGGGTACGCAGTATTTT
CASLGLRGTQYF
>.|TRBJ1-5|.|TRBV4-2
TGTGCCAGCAGCCAATCGGAAAGGGACAATCCGCCCCAGCATTTT
CASSQSERDNPPQHF
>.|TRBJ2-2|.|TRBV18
TGTGCCAGCTCACCAGCGGCTATCGGGGAGCTGTTTTTT
CASSPAAIGELFF
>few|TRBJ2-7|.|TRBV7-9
TGTGCCAGCAACCTCCTGGAGAGTTACGAGCAGTACTTC
CASNLLESYEQYF
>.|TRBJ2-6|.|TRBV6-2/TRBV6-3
TGTGCCAGCAGTTACAACTTTGGGGCCAACGTCCTGACTTTC
CASSYNFGANVLTF
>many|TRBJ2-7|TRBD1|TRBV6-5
TGTGCCAGCCGCAGGAACCCCGACAGGGGGCACGAGCAGTACTTC
CASRRNPDRGHEQYF
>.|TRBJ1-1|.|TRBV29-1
TGCAGCGCCCCCCAAGGGGGGGAGACTGAAGCTTACTTT
CSAPQGGETEAYF
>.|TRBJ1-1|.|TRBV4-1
TGCGCCAGCAGCCCTTCGTACGGTAGTGAAGCTTTCTTT
CASSPSYGSEAFF
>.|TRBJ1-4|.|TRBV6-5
TGTGCCAGCAGTTACAGGGCGAGACGGGAAAAGCTGTTTTTT
CASSYRARREKLFF
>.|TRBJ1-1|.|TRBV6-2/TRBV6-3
TGTGCCAGCAGTTCCCTCTTGAACACTGAAGCTTTCTTT
CASSSLLNTEAFF
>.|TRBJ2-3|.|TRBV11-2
TGTGCCAACACCCTCACCCAAACTGATACGCAGTATTTT
CANTLTQTDTQYF
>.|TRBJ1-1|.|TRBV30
TGTGCCTGGGCCAAAGCTTTCTTT
CAWAKAFF
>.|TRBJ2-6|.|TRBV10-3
TGCGCCGTCAGTGGCAGTACTTCTGGGGCCAACGTCCTGACTTTC
CAVSGSTSGANVLTF
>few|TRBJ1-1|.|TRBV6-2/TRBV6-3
TGTGCCAGCGGGGAGGGGTGGACTGAAGCTTTCTTT
CASGEGWTEAFF
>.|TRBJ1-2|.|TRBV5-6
TGTGCCAGCAGCTTGGAACGGTCGGGGGGCTACACCTTC
CASSLERSGGYTF
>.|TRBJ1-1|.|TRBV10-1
TGCGCCAGCAGACAGACACCCTGGAACACTGAAGCTTTCTTT
CASRQTPWNTEAFF
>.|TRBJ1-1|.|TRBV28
TGTGCCAGCGGAAGTGGGAACACTGAAGCTTTCTTT
CASGSGNTEAFF
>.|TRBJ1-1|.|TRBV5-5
TGTGCCAGCAGCTCGACGGGGACGGCTCTCCCCTGGTTGAACACTGAAGCTTTCTTT
CASSSTGTALPWLNTEAFF
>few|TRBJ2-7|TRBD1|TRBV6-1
TGTGCCAGCATCCGGGACAGGAGCTCCTACGAGCAGTACTTC
CASIRDRSSYEQYF
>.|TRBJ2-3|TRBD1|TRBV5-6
TGTGCCAGCAGCTCTCGACAGGGCGCGCAGTATTTT
CASSSRQGAQYF
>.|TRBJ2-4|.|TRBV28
TGTGCCAGCACCGCGATAGATAGTGACATTCAGTACTTC
CASTAIDSDIQYF
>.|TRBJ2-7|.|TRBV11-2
TGTGCCAGCAGCACGATCGTCGGGAAGATGTGCGAGCAGTACTTC
CASSTIVGKMCEQYF
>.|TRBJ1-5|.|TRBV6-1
TGTGCCAGCAGTGAAACGTTAAGCAATCAGCCCCAGCATTTT
CASSETLSNQPQHF
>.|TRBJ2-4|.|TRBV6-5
TGTGCCAGCAGTAGCCTAAAAGACTGGGCCGATGGAGCCAAAAACATTCAGTACTTC
CASSSLKDWADGAKNIQYF
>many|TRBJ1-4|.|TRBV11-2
TGTGCCAGCAGCTTTACCCTCAATGAAAAACTGTTTTTT
CASSFTLNEKLFF